These 27 T cell receptor beta chains were all obtained from the same sample, sequenced in a study of cytomegalovirus exposure and HLA in healthy donors. Primers: 60 Vbeta forward and 13 Jbeta reverse. Clones were sequenced by immunoSEQ multiplex PCR, and TCRdb holds only the in-frame ones, with some missing. The data hold over 30,000 clones, with roughly 80% observed a single time. The sequenced material came from PBMCs. These TCRs come from a male donor in good health and CMV-seronegative.

The CDR3 DNA reads TGCGCCAGCAGTCGGGCGGATACCGGGGAGCTGTTTTTT. Protein product: CASSRADTGELFF. The chain couples TRBV5-1 to TRBJ1-3; D is uncertain. The J call may not be correct, given that the DNA end is closer to TRBJ2-2. Germline values: CDR1 SGHRS, CDR2 YFSETQ. This CDR3 region has 13 residues.

This clone was observed a handful of times. V is TRBV9 and J is TRBJ1-6; the D is unclear. Trimming cost V 1 base and J 0 bases, with 17 bases left between them. The V gene's germline CDR1 is SGDLS and CDR2 YYNGEE. CDR3 length equals 19 residues. The CDR3 is CASSVTRVSSRSYNSPLHF. CDR3 DNA sequence: TGTGCCAGCAGCGTAACTCGTGTATCTTCCCGCTCCTATAATTCACCCCTCCACTTT. Filled out from reference TRBV9 and TRBJ1-6, the complete variable domain reads DSGVTQTPKHLITATGQRVTLRCSPRSGDLSVYWYQQSLDQGLQFLIQYYNGEERAKGNILERFSAQQFPDLHSELNLSSLELGDSALYFCASSVTRVSSRSYNSPLHFGNGTRLTVT.

The V gene is TRBV29-1, the J gene TRBJ1-5; 9 positions match TRBD1. The germline gives CDR1 SQVTM, CDR2 ANQGSEA. With 7 bases clipped from V and 10 bases from J, the junction kept 11 bases outside the gene matches. The CDR3 contains 13 residues. DNA for the CDR3: TGCAGCGCCATAGCGGGACAGGGTTACCCCCAGCATTTT. Its protein is CSAIAGQGYPQHF. The whole variable domain, remainder taken from reference TRBV29-1 and TRBJ1-5, is SAVISQKPSRDICQRGTSLTIQCQVDSQVTMMFWYRQQPGQSLTLIATANQGSEATYESGFVIDKFPISRPNLTFSTLTVSNMSPEDSSIYLCSAIAGQGYPQHFGDGTRLSIL.

This clone was found a few times. The rearrangement joins TRBV28 to TRBJ1-5, with 8 bases that match TRBD1. Germline CDR1 is MDHEN and CDR2 is SYDVKM. V dropped 10 bases and J dropped 0; count of bases not matched to a gene: 5. This CDR3 has 14 residues. CDR3 amino acids: CATSGGASNQPQHF. CDR3 DNA sequence: TGTGCCACCTCAGGGGGCGCTAGCAATCAGCCCCAGCATTTT.

This clone occurred once. V usage is TRBV29-1 and J usage is TRBJ2-5; 10 nucleotides agree with TRBD1. This CDR3 has 13 amino acids. With V trimmed by 6 bases and J by 5 bases, 6 bases remained unmatched. Germline V lookup: CDR1 SQVTM, CDR2 ANQGSEA. The CDR3 DNA reads TGCAGCGTAGACAGGGGGCTAGGGGAGACCCAGTACTTC. Translated: CSVDRGLGETQYF.

V and J are TRBV2 and TRBJ2-2; tentative D call: TRBD1 (6 bases). V was pared by 0 bases and J by 7 bases, with 12 bases between. The CDR3 loop spans 15 amino acids. In germline, CDR1 is SNHLY, CDR2 FYNNEI. The CDR3 region is CASSEATGPGGELFF. CDR3 in DNA: TGTGCCAGCAGTGAAGCTACAGGGCCTGGCGGGGAGCTGTTTTTT. The variable domain in full, completed from reference TRBV2 and TRBJ2-2, reads EPEVTQTPSHQVTQMGQEVILRCVPISNHLYFYWYRQILGQKVEFLVSFYNNEISEKSEIFDDQFSVERPDGSNFTLKIRSTKLEDSAMYFCASSEATGPGGELFFGEGSRLTVL.

The chain uses TRBV5-1 and TRBJ1-2; D may be TRBD1 (6 bases). The V end lost 2 bases, the J end lost 4 bases, and 15 bases lay between the germline ends. The CDR3 consists of 15 residues. Looked up from germline, CDR1 is SGHRS and CDR2 is YFSETQ. The CDR3 DNA sequence: TGCGCCAGCAGCTTTTCAGGGGACGGTAGCTATGGCTACACCTTC. Translated: CASSFSGDGSYGYTF. Drawing the rest from reference TRBV5-1 and TRBJ1-2, the complete variable domain is KAGVTQTPRYLIKTRGQQVTLSCSPISGHRSVSWYQQTPGQGLQFLFEYFSETQRNKGNFPGRFSGRQFSNSRSEMNVSTLELGDSALYLCASSFSGDGSYGYTFGSGTRLTVV.

The V gene is TRBV5-4, the J gene TRBJ2-7; TRBD2 agrees at 14 bases. CDR1 is SGHNT, CDR2 YYREEE, per germline (reference sequence). CDR3 size: 17 residues. With V trimmed by 0 bases and J by 1 base, 3 bases remained unmatched. The DNA of the CDR3 is TGTGCCAGCAGCTTGGGACTAGCGGGGGGGCGGTCCTACGAGCAGTACTTC. This gives the protein CASSLGLAGGRSYEQYF. Full variable domain (rest looked up from reference TRBV5-4 and TRBJ2-7): ETGVTQSPTHLIKTRGQQVTLRCSSQSGHNTVSWYQQALGQGPQFIFQYYREEENGRGNFPPRFSGLQFPNYSSELNVNALELDDSALYLCASSLGLAGGRSYEQYFGPGTRLTVT.

The chain recombines TRBV4-1 with TRBJ2-3; 15 positions match TRBD2. V lost 5 bases, J lost 6 bases, and 9 bases stayed unmatched. This CDR3 comprises 17 residues. Germline V gene data show CDR1 as MGHRA and CDR2 as YSYEKL. The CDR3 sequence is CASSNPGLAGGEDTQYF. In DNA, the CDR3 is TGCGCCAGCAGCAATCCGGGACTAGCGGGGGGCGAGGATACGCAGTATTTT.

This sequence joins TRBV6-5 and TRBJ1-1; TRBD1 aligns across 7 bases. CDR1 and CDR2 from the germline V gene are MNHEY and SVGAGI. The CDR3 sequence is 15 residues long. V lost 5 bases and J lost 1; bases outside the gene matches: 7. CDR3 residues: CASSRPGQTNTEAFF. The CDR3 nucleotides read TGTGCCAGCAGTCGCCCGGGACAGACGAACACTGAAGCTTTCTTT.

V and J are TRBV6-5 and TRBJ1-5; D gene unclear. V lost 2 bases to trimming and J lost 3 bases, with 11 bases between them. This CDR3 has 15 residues. Germline CDR1 and CDR2: MNHEY and SVGAGI. DNA for the CDR3: TGTGCCAGCAGTTACCAGGCCGGGGTCAATCAGCCCCAGCATTTT. Its translation is CASSYQAGVNQPQHF.

The rearrangement links TRBV7-2 to TRBJ1-2; D perhaps matches TRBD1 (5 bases). The CDR3 covers 14 residues. Germline V lookup: CDR1 SGHTA, CDR2 FQGNSA. V lost 5 bases and J lost 7, with 17 bases in between. Here the CDR3 reads CASSPQAAWAGYTF. The CDR3 DNA follows: TGTGCCAGCAGCCCACAGGCGGCCTGGGCTGGCTACACCTTC.

The chain carries TRBV4-1 and TRBJ2-1; TRBD2 aligns across 12 bases. Germline CDR1 MGHRA, CDR2 YSYEKL. The CDR3 totals 18 residues. V shed 0 bases and J 1 base; nucleotides not matched to a gene: 4. In DNA form, the CDR3 reads TGCGCCAGCAGCCAAGATAGGACTAGCGGGGCGTCCTACAATGAGCAGTTCTTC. Protein product: CASSQDRTSGASYNEQFF.

This chain uses TRBV10-3 with TRBJ1-5; D gene unclear. Between the trimmed V and J ends, which lost 0 bases and 5 bases, there was a span of 14 bases. The CDR3 loop spans 16 amino acids. Germline V gene lookup returns CDR1 ENHRY and CDR2 SYGVKD. In DNA, the CDR3 is TGTGCCATCAGTGAGTCTCCGAGTCACCCATATCAGCCCCAGCATTTT. It translates to CAISESPSHPYQPQHF.

V gene TRBV5-6 combines with J gene TRBJ1-3; D gene unclear. The length of the CDR3 is 15 residues. Deletions cut 0 bases from V and 2 bases from J, with 9 bases between. Per the germline V gene, CDR1 is SGHDT and CDR2 is YYEEEE. Here the CDR3 DNA reads TGTGCCAGCAGCTTGGTTGCGAGTCCTGGAAACACCATATATTTT. Translated, it gives CASSLVASPGNTIYF.

The V and J genes are TRBV30 and TRBJ1-1; D perhaps matches TRBD1 (5 bases). Germline V CDR1 and CDR2: GTSNPN, SVGIG (reference sequence). The CDR3 totals 15 residues. V was pared by 0 bases and J by 0 bases, with 11 bases between. CDR3 coding DNA: TGTGCCTGGAGTGTACCCGGCAGGGTGAACACTGAAGCTTTCTTT. Translating it yields CAWSVPGRVNTEAFF.

The CDR3: CASSLGGINEKLFF. The CDR3 nucleotides are TGTGCCAGCAGTTTGGGGGGGATTAATGAAAAACTGTTTTTT. This chain links TRBV28 with TRBJ1-4, with D maybe TRBD1 (5 bases). V was clipped by 3 bases and J by 4 bases, with 9 bases between them. The CDR3 spans 14 residues. Germline CDR1 is MDHEN and CDR2 is SYDVKM.

There are a few counts of this clone. The V gene is TRBV7-9, the J gene TRBJ1-4, with 10 bases aligning to TRBD1. Germline assignment: CDR1 SEHNR and CDR2 FQNEAQ (reference sequence). The trim removed 1 base at V and 5 bases at J, leaving 7 bases unmatched. The CDR3 totals 17 residues. For the CDR3, the DNA is TGTGCCAGCAGCTTAGGGACAGGGGGAATGGAAAATGAAAAACTGTTTTTT. It is translated as CASSLGTGGMENEKLFF.

The chain couples TRBV30 to TRBJ1-1, with TRBD1 as a possible D gene (6 bases). The germline V gene encodes CDR1 GTSNPN and CDR2 SVGIG (reference sequence). The CDR3 totals 14 residues. Between the trimmed V and J ends, which lost 3 bases and 1 base, there was a span of 12 bases. DNA of the CDR3: TGTGCCTGGAGCCGGACAGTAAAGAACACTGAAGCTTTCTTT. It translates to CAWSRTVKNTEAFF.

This rearrangement joins TRBV5-1 to TRBJ2-7; D perhaps matches TRBD2 (6 bases). CDR3 length: 15 amino acids. Germline CDR1 SGHRS, CDR2 YFSETQ. V lost 7 bases and J lost 0, with 17 bases in between. The CDR3 DNA reads TGCGCCAGCTCCCTAACTGGGGGGACCTCCTACGAGCAGTACTTC. Translated: CASSLTGGTSYEQYF.

The chain is built from TRBV10-3 and TRBJ2-5; no clear D. CDR1 is ENHRY and CDR2 is SYGVKD in the germline V gene. Trimming took off 0 bases at V and 1 base at J, with 9 bases between the two ends. There are 15 residues in the CDR3. The CDR3 is CAISESKQIQETQYF. DNA of the CDR3: TGTGCCATCAGTGAGTCGAAACAGATCCAAGAGACCCAGTACTTC.

The gene calls are TRBV9 and TRBJ1-4; no firm D call. Germline CDR1 and CDR2: SGDLS and YYNGEE. V lost 7 bases and J lost 0, with 10 bases in between. This CDR3 contains 14 residues. The CDR3 is CASAVGTTNEKLFF. The CDR3, as DNA: TGTGCCAGCGCTGTCGGTACAACTAATGAAAAACTGTTTTTT.

CDR3 residues: CAWTLAFSGANVLTF. The DNA of the CDR3 is TGTGCCTGGACCCTAGCCTTCTCTGGGGCCAACGTCCTGACTTTC. The chain has TRBV30 and TRBJ2-6; a weak D match, TRBD2 (5 bases). The ends were cut back, 4 bases at V and 0 bases at J, with 10 bases in the middle. Looked up from germline, CDR1 is GTSNPN and CDR2 is SVGIG (reference sequence). The CDR3 loop spans 15 amino acids.

The V call is TRBV30, the J call TRBJ1-2; D is unclear. Trimming pared 0 bases from V and 5 bases from J, leaving 4 bases between. Germline V CDR1 and CDR2: GTSNPN, SVGIG (reference sequence). The length of the CDR3 is 11 residues. CDR3 bases: TGTGCCTGGAGTGTACAGTATGGCTACACCTTC. As protein: CAWSVQYGYTF. The full variable domain, in which reference TRBV30 and TRBJ1-2 provide the parts outside the CDR3, is SQTIHQWPATLVQPVGSPLSLECTVEGTSNPNLYWYRQAAGRGLQLLFYSVGIGQISSEVPQNLSASRPQDRQFILSSKKLLLSDSGFYLCAWSVQYGYTFGSGTRLTVV.

The chain recombines TRBV7-3 with TRBJ2-7; the D gene is possibly TRBD1 (6 bases). Trimming left V 0 bases short and J 5 bases short, with 11 bases between. The CDR3 loop spans 14 amino acids. Per the germline V gene, CDR1 is SGHTA and CDR2 is FQGTGA. CDR3 amino acids: CASSLTGGGDEQYF. The CDR3 DNA is TGTGCCAGCAGCTTAACAGGGGGTGGAGACGAGCAGTACTTC. The full variable domain, completed using reference TRBV7-3 and TRBJ2-7, is GAGVSQTPSNKVTEKGKYVELRCDPISGHTALYWYRQSLGQGPEFLIYFQGTGAADDSGLPNDRFFAVRPEGSVSTLKIQRTERGDSAVYLCASSLTGGGDEQYFGPGTRLTVT.

This chain joins TRBV7-8 and TRBJ1-1; no reliable D call. In germline, CDR1 is SGHVS, CDR2 FQNEAQ. The V and J ends lost 5 bases and 0 bases respectively, with 13 bases between them. CDR3 length: 15 amino acids. The CDR3 coding sequence is TGTGCCAGCAGCCCCCCCCGCGGGATGAACACTGAAGCTTTCTTT. Amino acid sequence: CASSPPRGMNTEAFF.

The J gene is TRBJ2-1, the V gene TRBV5-1; 13 bases are a match to TRBD2. CDR3 size: 15 residues. Per germline, CDR1 SGHRS and CDR2 YFSETQ. With V trimmed by 4 bases and J by 8 bases, 6 bases remained unmatched. For the CDR3, the DNA is TGCGCCAGCAGCGCTGGACTAGCGGGAGTTGATGAGCAGTTCTTC. Its protein is CASSAGLAGVDEQFF.